This TCR beta chain is drawn from a study of identical twins. Study-wide results and limits: For zero-insertion analyses, partial confounding could come from invariant MAIT and iNKT cells.

This clonotype was picked up a small number of times. As yet, its antigen is unknown. TCRdb re-derived calls from the 5' RACE reads in MiXCR, one entry per CDR3 protein. The sample shows over 500,000 distinct CDR3 sequences, 22% of them seen only once. The same data also contributed to another study, on T cells expressing NK-cell markers.

The receptor's source is a woman aged 18-29 years in good health. Material: CD4+ T cells sorted from blood.

The DNA of the CDR3 is TGTGCCAGCAGCCCGACCAACGACAGGGTCGGCGGCTACACCTTC. It translates to CASSPTNDRVGGYTF. V is TRBV4-2 and J is TRBJ1-2; 7 bases map to TRBD1. V lost 4 bases and J lost 8; bases outside the gene matches: 13. The CDR3 runs 15 residues. The germline V gene has CDR1 LGHNA and CDR2 YNFKEQ.